The TCR beta chain described here comes from a study of monozygotic twins with inflammatory bowel disease. Study results and limitations: Twins classed as concordant or discordant showed no difference in repertoire similarity, possibly from limited power.

TCRdb reprocessed the 5' RACE reads and reports one entry per CDR3 protein, with no DNA. The sample totals about 110,000 distinct CDR3 sequences; its top ten clones hold around 11%. The germline V gene has CDR1 SGHNT and CDR2 YYREEE (reference sequence). This CDR3 is 15 amino acids long. Concerning this clonotype: Antigen unknown.

Sequences were obtained from blood. The V gene is TRBV5-4, the J gene TRBJ2-1; TCRdb reports TRBD2, a call that lacks DNA to check it against. The sequence was collected from a human donor with ulcerative colitis or Crohn's disease, or a healthy co-twin of an affected twin (not recorded which). The CDR3 protein is CASSLEGGRYNEQFF.